The clone carrying this T cell receptor beta chain came up many times. Its antigen is still unknown. The sample comes from a study of T cell repertoires in cytomegalovirus infection. Study background: Shared public TCR beta signatures pointed to both CMV infection and a matching HLA type. Study results and limitations: Predominance within the ex vivo response was attributable to HLA-C-restricted CMV-specific TCR beta clonotypes.

CDR1 MNHEY and CDR2 SVGEGT come from the germline V gene. V shed 4 bases and J shed 4 bases, with 17 bases lying between them. CDR3 length equals 17 residues. In TCRdb, the reads were re-called with MiXCR into one record per CDR3 protein. The sample consists of over 300,000 distinct CDR3 sequences, over 7.5% of them appearing once. The sequenced material came from PBMCs. The rearrangement links TRBV6-2 or TRBV6-3 to TRBJ2-6; D call uncertain. The sequence came from a human donor in good health (CMV status not recorded). Some clones in this sample may be carry-over from other donors' samples. The CDR3 coding sequence is TGTGCCAGCAGTTGGACCCATCCTCAAGGGGGGGCCAACGTCCTGACTTTC. Amino acid sequence: CASSWTHPQGGANVLTF.